One sample yielded the 25 T cell receptor beta chains listed below, sequenced in a study of blood T cells in healthy people across ages. A sample-barcoded 5' primer and a J-beta primer mix were used in a second PCR of about 6 to 12 cycles. TCRdb re-analysed the 5' RACE reads in MiXCR, keeping a single row per CDR3 protein. The table records roughly 500,000 distinct CDR3 sequences, 27% of them present only once. The sequencing sample was made of blood. The source of these receptors is a woman between 65 and 79 years old in good health.

This chain uses TRBV7-2 with TRBJ2-3, with D maybe TRBD2 (7 bases). Germline values: CDR1 SGHTA, CDR2 FQGNSA. This CDR3 contains 16 residues. The ends were cut back, 3 bases at V and 6 bases at J, with 19 bases in the middle. CDR3 region: CASSLGASGTRDTQYF. CDR3 DNA sequence: TGTGCCAGCAGCTTGGGGGCTAGCGGCACGAGGGATACGCAGTATTTT.

This clonotype was seen repeatedly, ten times or more. In DNA, the CDR3 is TGCAGCGTTGAAGGGGGCCTCAGGGGCTACACCTTC. It specifies CSVEGGLRGYTF. V usage is TRBV29-1 and J usage is TRBJ1-2; the D gene is possibly TRBD1 (5 bases). This CDR3 is built from 12 residues. The ends were cut back, 1 base at V and 8 bases at J, with 11 bases in the middle. Germline V gene sequence: CDR1 SQVTM, CDR2 ANQGSEA.

There are a few counts of this clonotype. The gene calls are TRBV24-1 and TRBJ2-5; D is possibly TRBD1 or TRBD2 (5 bases each). Germline V lookup: CDR1 KGHDR, CDR2 SFDVKD. The CDR3 is 15 amino acids. V was shortened by 2 bases and J by 4 bases, with 13 bases between the two germline ends. Written as DNA, the CDR3 is TGTGCCACCAGTGATTCGAGGGGTCCTGCAGAGACCCAGTACTTC. The encoded protein is CATSDSRGPAETQYF.

The V and J genes are TRBV11-3 and TRBJ2-5; D is perhaps TRBD1 or TRBD2 (5 bases each). The CDR3 runs 13 residues. Trimming removed 7 bases from V and 5 bases from J, with 14 bases in between. Germline V gene lookup returns CDR1 SGHNT and CDR2 YENEEA. The DNA for the CDR3 is TGTGCCAGCAACTTGGGCAGGGAGGAGACCCAGTACTTC. Residues: CASNLGREETQYF.

This clonotype was seen a handful of times. At one end the junction does not follow the germline gene, possibly because of a read error. J is TRBJ1-3 and V is TRBV9, with D perhaps matching TRBD1 (6 bases). The CDR3 has 15 amino acids. Looked up from germline, CDR1 is SGDLS and CDR2 is YYNGEE. CDR3: CASSVGGTSGNTIYF. The CDR3 DNA is TGTGCCAGTAGCGTAGGGGGAACTTCTGGAAACACCATATATTTT.

This clonotype was seen a few times. The V call is TRBV28, the J call TRBJ1-5; D might be TRBD1 (6 bases). Per the germline V gene, CDR1 is MDHEN and CDR2 is SYDVKM. Trimming took off 4 bases at V and 7 bases at J, with 17 bases between the two ends. CDR3 length equals 15 residues. The CDR3 nucleotides are TGTGCCAGCAGTTCTCATCGAGGGCAGGGGCAGCCCCAGCATTTT. Translated: CASSSHRGQGQPQHF.

This chain connects TRBV7-9 to TRBJ2-1; 10 positions agree with TRBD2. Losses at the gene ends were 5 bases for V and 4 bases for J; bases not matched to a gene: 5. The V gene's germline CDR1 is SEHNR and CDR2 FQNEAQ (reference sequence). The CDR3 totals 15 residues. The CDR3 nucleotides read TGTGCCAGCAGCCAAGCTAGCGGGGGATACAATGAGCAGTTCTTC. Its protein is CASSQASGGYNEQFF.

The chain is built from TRBV24-1 and TRBJ2-1; TRBD1 aligns across 7 bases. This CDR3 has 13 residues. V gave up 1 base and J gave up 10 bases; unmatched junction bases: 3. Per germline, CDR1 KGHDR and CDR2 SFDVKD. The CDR3 coding sequence is TGTGCCACCAGTGATTTTTCACAGGGGGAGCAGTTCTTC. Residues: CATSDFSQGEQFF.

A few counts support this clonotype. The chain uses TRBV10-3 and TRBJ1-1; TRBD1 matches at 9 bases. This CDR3 comprises 13 residues. The V gene end was trimmed by 6 bases and the J gene end by 6 bases; junction bases not matched to a gene: 5. The germline V gene encodes CDR1 ENHRY and CDR2 SYGVKD. This CDR3 is CAIRGTGIAEAFF. DNA for the CDR3: TGTGCCATCAGAGGGACAGGGATAGCTGAAGCTTTCTTT.

This clonotype was seen more than once but under ten times. The chain recombines TRBV7-2 with TRBJ2-5; TRBD2 matches 14 bases. V shed 5 bases, J shed 1 base, and the junction held 6 bases outside the gene matches. Germline V gives CDR1 SGHTA, CDR2 FQGNSA. The CDR3 is 17 residues long. In nucleotides, the CDR3 is TGTGCCAGCAGCCGGACTAGCGGGGGGACCCCCCAAGAGACCCAGTACTTC. Translation gives CASSRTSGGTPQETQYF.

The chain couples TRBV29-1 to TRBJ2-5, with D perhaps TRBD1 (6 bases). The DNA matches TRBJ2-7 better at its end, which makes the J call doubtful. Germline assignment: CDR1 SQVTM and CDR2 ANQGSEA. The CDR3 runs 11 residues. The CDR3 sequence: CSAHRDYEQYF. The DNA of the CDR3 is TGCAGCGCTCACAGGGACTACGAGCAGTACTTC.

This chain links TRBV24-1 with TRBJ1-1, with D unclear. The length of the CDR3 is 15 residues. The V end lost 7 bases, the J end lost 2 bases, and 16 bases lay between the germline ends. Per germline, CDR1 KGHDR and CDR2 SFDVKD. The CDR3 loop reads CATSRLWGTNTEAFF. The DNA for the CDR3 is TGTGCCACCAGCCGCCTGTGGGGAACTAACACTGAAGCTTTCTTT.

This clonotype has more than one count but fewer than ten. The chain couples TRBV6-5 to TRBJ2-2; D not resolved. Germline V gene lookup returns CDR1 MNHEY and CDR2 SVGAGI. Trimming pared 0 bases from V and 5 bases from J, leaving 10 bases between. CDR3 length: 15 amino acids. The CDR3 bases are TGTGCCAGCAGTTACTCCGCCTTAATGACCGGGGAGCTGTTTTTT. This translates into CASSYSALMTGELFF.

This rearrangement joins TRBV25-1 to TRBJ2-7; tentatively, D is TRBD1 (7 bases). The CDR3 totals 13 residues. Germline CDR1 reads MGHDK; CDR2 reads SYGVNS. V dropped 6 bases and J dropped 5 bases, with 14 bases sitting between them. The CDR3 here is CASSDPGGNEQYF. The CDR3 DNA sequence: TGTGCCAGCAGCGACCCAGGGGGGAACGAGCAGTACTTC.

As regards this clonotype: Just one base apart from a much larger clone, this may be a read error. The chain has TRBV3-1 and TRBJ1-2, with D perhaps TRBD1 (6 bases). Trimming took off 6 bases at V and 2 bases at J, with 10 bases between the two ends. The CDR3 is 13 amino acids. CDR1 is LGHDT and CDR2 is YNNKEL in the germline V gene (reference sequence). In DNA form, the CDR3 reads TGTGCCAGCAGACAAACAGGGAACTATGGCTACACCTTC. Its translation is CASRQTGNYGYTF.

Worth noting for this clonotype: Compared with germline, one end of the junction differs, possibly owing to a read error. The V call is TRBV2, the J call TRBJ2-3; maybe TRBD1 (6 bases). The V gene's germline CDR1 is SNHLY and CDR2 FYNNEI. The CDR3 extends over 15 amino acids. The CDR3, as DNA: TGTACCAGCAGAGGGGGACCTACACCCACAGATACGCAGTATTTT. Its translation is CTSRGGPTPTDTQYF.

This chain uses TRBV3-1 with TRBJ2-5, with a possible D match to TRBD1 (6 bases). Trimming cost V 4 bases and J 0 bases, with 15 bases left between them. Germline values: CDR1 LGHDT, CDR2 YNNKEL (reference sequence). The CDR3 sequence is 16 residues long. The CDR3 region has the DNA TGTGCCAGCAGCCTTCCACAGGGAATGTACCAAGAGACCCAGTACTTC. It codes for CASSLPQGMYQETQYF.

This clonotype turned up a few times. The chain uses TRBV6-5 and TRBJ2-2; the D is unclear. This CDR3 has 14 amino acids. The ends were cut back, 8 bases at V and 1 base at J, with 11 bases in the middle. Germline V gene lookup returns CDR1 MNHEY and CDR2 SVGAGI. Here the CDR3 reads CASVASENTGELFF. CDR3 DNA: TGTGCCAGCGTCGCAAGTGAGAACACCGGGGAGCTGTTTTTT.

The chain carries TRBV7-3 and TRBJ2-5, with 9 nucleotides matching TRBD2. The V segment lost 5 bases and the J segment 5 bases; nucleotides outside the gene matches: 15. Germline V gene data show CDR1 as SGHTA and CDR2 as FQGTGA. This CDR3 comprises 17 residues. For the CDR3, the DNA is TGTGCCAGCAGCCCGACCCCGTCTAGCGGGGCTAGGGAGACCCAGTACTTC. Translation gives CASSPTPSSGARETQYF.

This clonotype was seen more than once but under ten times. The chain employs TRBV21-1 and TRBJ1-1; whether TRBD1, the table's D call, matches the DNA was not checked. TRBV21-1 is listed as a pseudogene. CDR3 length: 15 residues. CDR3: CASSKPRSWGSEAFF. The CDR3 coding sequence is TGTGCCAGCAGCAAACCGCGAAGCTGGGGCTCTGAAGCTTTCTTT.

The chain recombines TRBV29-1 with TRBJ1-2, with TRBD1 identical over 7 bases. The CDR3 is made up of 14 amino acids. Germline V CDR1 and CDR2: SQVTM, ANQGSEA. The V gene end was trimmed by 5 bases and the J gene end by 3 bases; junction bases not matched to a gene: 9. This CDR3 is CSVPHRGRDYGYTF. CDR3 sequence (DNA): TGCAGCGTTCCCCACAGGGGTAGGGACTATGGCTACACCTTC.

V gene TRBV15 combines with J gene TRBJ1-5; no definite D call. The CDR3 consists of 13 residues. Trimming left V 0 bases short and J 7 bases short, with 7 bases between. Germline values: CDR1 LNHNV, CDR2 YYDKDF (reference sequence). The CDR3 DNA sequence: TGTGCCACCAGCAGAGAGGGGTTCCAGCCCCAGCATTTT. It translates to CATSREGFQPQHF.

This clonotype was recorded a few times. This chain connects TRBV3-1 to TRBJ1-4; 9 bases map to TRBD1. Losses at the gene ends were 5 bases for V and 3 bases for J; bases not matched to a gene: 4. CDR3 length: 15 amino acids. Germline V lookup: CDR1 LGHDT, CDR2 YNNKEL (reference sequence). The CDR3 nucleotides read TGTGCCAGCAGCACCCGGGACAGGGCTAATGAAAAACTGTTTTTT. Its translation: CASSTRDRANEKLFF.

The sample holds many counts of this clonotype. The rearrangement links TRBV5-5 to TRBJ2-5; D not resolved. This CDR3 has 11 amino acids. Germline CDR1 SGHKS, CDR2 YYEKEE (reference sequence). The V gene lost 4 bases and the J gene lost 2 bases, with 3 bases spanning the gap. CDR3 amino acids: CASSQQETQYF. The CDR3 DNA reads as TGTGCCAGCAGCCAGCAAGAGACCCAGTACTTC.

The chain uses TRBV6-2 or TRBV6-3 and TRBJ2-3; maybe TRBD1 (6 bases). Per germline, CDR1 MNHEY and CDR2 SVGEGT. Trimming removed 7 bases at V and 0 bases at J, with 8 bases between. This CDR3 contains 13 residues. CDR3 nucleotide sequence: TGTGCCAGCAAGGGGGTTAGCACAGATACGCAGTATTTT. Protein sequence: CASKGVSTDTQYF.